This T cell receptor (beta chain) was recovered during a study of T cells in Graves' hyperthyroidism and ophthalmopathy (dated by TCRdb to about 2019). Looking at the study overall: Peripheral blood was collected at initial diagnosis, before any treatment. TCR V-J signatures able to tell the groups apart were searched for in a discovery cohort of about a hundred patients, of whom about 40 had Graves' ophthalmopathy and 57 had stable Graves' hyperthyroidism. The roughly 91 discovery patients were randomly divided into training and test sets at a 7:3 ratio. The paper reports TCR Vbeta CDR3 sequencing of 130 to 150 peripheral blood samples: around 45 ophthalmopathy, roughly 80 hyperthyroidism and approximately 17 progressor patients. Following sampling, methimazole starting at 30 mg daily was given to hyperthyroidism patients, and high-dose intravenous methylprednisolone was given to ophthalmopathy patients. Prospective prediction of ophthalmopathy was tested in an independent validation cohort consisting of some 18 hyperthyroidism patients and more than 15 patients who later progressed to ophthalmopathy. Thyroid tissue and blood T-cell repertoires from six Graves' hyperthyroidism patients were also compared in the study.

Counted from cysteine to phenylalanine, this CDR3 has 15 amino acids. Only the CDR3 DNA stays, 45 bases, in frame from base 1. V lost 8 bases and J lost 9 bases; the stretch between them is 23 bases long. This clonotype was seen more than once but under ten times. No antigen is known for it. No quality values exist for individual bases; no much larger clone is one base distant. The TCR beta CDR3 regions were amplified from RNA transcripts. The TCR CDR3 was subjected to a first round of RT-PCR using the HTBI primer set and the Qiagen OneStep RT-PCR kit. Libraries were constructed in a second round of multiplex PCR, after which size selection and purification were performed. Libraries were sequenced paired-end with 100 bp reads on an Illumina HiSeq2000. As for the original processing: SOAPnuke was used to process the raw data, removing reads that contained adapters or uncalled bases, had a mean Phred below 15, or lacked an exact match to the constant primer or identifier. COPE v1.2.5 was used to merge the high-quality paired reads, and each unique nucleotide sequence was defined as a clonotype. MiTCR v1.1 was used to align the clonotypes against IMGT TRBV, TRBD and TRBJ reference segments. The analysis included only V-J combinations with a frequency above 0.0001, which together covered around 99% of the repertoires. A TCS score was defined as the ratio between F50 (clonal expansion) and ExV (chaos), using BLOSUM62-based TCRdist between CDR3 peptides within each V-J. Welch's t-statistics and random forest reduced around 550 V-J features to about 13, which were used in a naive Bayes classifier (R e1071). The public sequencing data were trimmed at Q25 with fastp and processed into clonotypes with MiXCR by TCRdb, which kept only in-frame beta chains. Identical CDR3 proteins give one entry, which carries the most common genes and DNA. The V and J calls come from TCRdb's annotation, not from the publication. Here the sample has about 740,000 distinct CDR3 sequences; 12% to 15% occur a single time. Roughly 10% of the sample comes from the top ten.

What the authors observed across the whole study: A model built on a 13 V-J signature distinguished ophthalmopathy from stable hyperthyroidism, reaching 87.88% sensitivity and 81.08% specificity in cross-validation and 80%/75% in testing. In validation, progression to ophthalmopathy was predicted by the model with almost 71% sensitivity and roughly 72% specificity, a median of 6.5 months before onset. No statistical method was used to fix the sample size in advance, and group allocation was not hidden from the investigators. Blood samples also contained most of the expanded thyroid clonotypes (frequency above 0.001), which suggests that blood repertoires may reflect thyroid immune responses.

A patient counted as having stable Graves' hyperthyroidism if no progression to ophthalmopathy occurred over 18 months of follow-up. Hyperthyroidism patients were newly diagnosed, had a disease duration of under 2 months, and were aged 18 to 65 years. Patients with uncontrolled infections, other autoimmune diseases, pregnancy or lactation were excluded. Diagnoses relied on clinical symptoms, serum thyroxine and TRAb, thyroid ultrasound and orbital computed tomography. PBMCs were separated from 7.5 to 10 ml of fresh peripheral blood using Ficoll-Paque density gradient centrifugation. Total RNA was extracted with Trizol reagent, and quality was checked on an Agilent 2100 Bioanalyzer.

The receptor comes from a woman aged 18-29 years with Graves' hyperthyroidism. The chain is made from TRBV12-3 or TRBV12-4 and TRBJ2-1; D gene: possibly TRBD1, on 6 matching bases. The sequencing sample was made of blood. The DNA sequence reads TGTGCCAGCGAACCCGCCGAGGGGGAGACGGGTGAGCAGTTCTTC. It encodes CASEPAEGETGEQFF.